The next 9 T cell receptor beta chains were all read from a single sample in a study of shared clonotypes between healthy human individuals (dated by TCRdb to about 2020). CD8 naive samples consisted of CD45RO-negative cells that were positively selected for CCR7, yielding a CD45RA+CCR7+ population without TemRA cells. Libraries came from the immunoSEQ multiplex PCR assay. Here the immuneACCESS table is served through TCRdb, limited to in-frame sequences with V and J called. Missing clones are a known gap in these copies; in checked studies unresolved V genes cover under half, and the rest lacks a known reason. In all, the sample holds about 2 million clones, and roughly 94% of those were seen once. The top ten clones comprise more than 0.95% of the sample. Sample: naive CD8+ T cells sorted from blood. The cell subset or site label of this sample denotes: CD45RA+CCR7+. These TCRs come from a man aged 18 to 30 in good health.

A note on this clone: Other DNA sequences in this specimen translate into the identical CDR3. The CDR3: CASSLARAEAFF. The CDR3 DNA sequence: TGTGCCAGCAGCTTGGCCAGGGCTGAAGCTTTCTTT. The V gene is TRBV5-6, the J gene TRBJ1-1; tentatively, D is TRBD1 (5 bases). The CDR3 loop spans 12 amino acids. Germline-derived CDR1 and CDR2 are SGHDT and YYEEEE. Trimming removed 0 bases at V and 6 bases at J, with 6 bases between.

The CDR3 here is CASSQGTGFITDTQYF. CDR3 DNA sequence: TGCGCCAGCAGCCAAGGGACAGGGTTTATTACAGATACGCAGTATTTT. This chain uses TRBV4-1 with TRBJ2-3; 8 bases match TRBD1. CDR1 MGHRA and CDR2 YSYEKL come from the germline V gene. The CDR3 spans 16 residues. V lost 1 base, J lost 3 bases, and 6 bases stayed unmatched.

The chain recombines TRBV11-2 with TRBJ2-5; D remains unclear. The CDR3 is made up of 12 amino acids. Germline CDR1 reads SGHAT; CDR2 reads FQNNGV. V lost 0 bases to trimming and J lost 5 bases, with 4 bases between them. This CDR3 reads CASSLDGETQYF. The DNA for the CDR3 is TGTGCCAGCAGCTTAGATGGGGAGACCCAGTACTTC.

The V gene is TRBV13, the J gene TRBJ1-1, with D hard to call. CDR1 is PRHDT, CDR2 FYEKMQ, per germline (reference sequence). V was cut by 3 bases and J by 0 bases, with 2 bases left in between. This CDR3 region has 12 residues. CDR3 region: CASSFVNTEAFF. In DNA form, the CDR3 reads TGTGCCAGCAGCTTCGTGAACACTGAAGCTTTCTTT.

This clone was counted between two and nine times. J is TRBJ2-5 and V is TRBV6-5; D not resolved. The germline CDR1 and CDR2 sequences are MNHEY and SVGAGI. Trimming left V 0 bases short and J 5 bases short, with 13 bases between. The CDR3 consists of 15 residues. The CDR3 reads CASSYSERPPETQYF. DNA for the CDR3: TGTGCCAGCAGTTACTCTGAGAGGCCCCCCGAGACCCAGTACTTC.

The chain carries TRBV11-2 and TRBJ2-7; D not certain. The germline V gene encodes CDR1 SGHAT and CDR2 FQNNGV. V lost 2 bases and J lost 4, with 6 bases in between. This CDR3 region has 12 residues. CDR3 sequence: CASSLMGYEQYF. In DNA, the CDR3 is TGTGCCAGCAGCTTAATGGGGTACGAGCAGTACTTC. Supplemented by reference TRBV11-2 and TRBJ2-7, the full variable domain reads EAGVAQSPRYKIIEKRQSVAFWCNPISGHATLYWYQQILGQGPKLLIQFQNNGVVDDSQLPKDRFSAERLKGVDSTLKIQPAKLEDSAVYLCASSLMGYEQYFGPGTRLTVT.

The chain uses TRBV7-6 and TRBJ2-1; 10 nucleotides match TRBD2. The junction had 8 bases not matched to a gene; V was cut back by 4 bases and J by 8 bases. Germline CDR1 is SGHVS and CDR2 is FNYEAQ. This CDR3 is built from 15 residues. This CDR3 is CASSWTSGALDEQFF. In nucleotides, the CDR3 is TGTGCCAGCAGCTGGACTAGCGGTGCCCTCGATGAGCAGTTCTTC.

This clone appeared once. The chain has TRBV4-1 and TRBJ1-2; D is unresolved. Trimming took off 4 bases at V and 4 bases at J, with 10 bases between the two ends. CDR1 and CDR2 (germline): MGHRA, YSYEKL. The CDR3 covers 13 residues. The CDR3 loop is CASSPGFTYGYTF. The CDR3 nucleotides are TGCGCCAGCAGCCCAGGTTTTACCTATGGCTACACCTTC.

V and J are TRBV6-6 and TRBJ1-3; no definite D call. The CDR3 loop spans 13 amino acids. The germline CDR1 and CDR2 sequences are MNHNY and SVGAGI (reference sequence). The V and J ends lost 6 bases and 0 bases respectively, with 6 bases between them. The CDR3 here is CASSGYSGNTIYF. The CDR3 bases are TGTGCCAGCAGCGGATACTCTGGAAACACCATATATTTT.